These 12 T cell receptor beta chains came from one sample sequenced in a study of T cell repertoires in cytomegalovirus infection. What these receptors recognize is not known. TCRdb fed the reads into MiXCR, producing one record per CDR3 protein. The sample carries more than 250,000 distinct CDR3 sequences, 20% to 25% recorded once. Sequencing was performed on cultured PBMCs, taken from culture after CMV antigen stimulation. The receptors come from a human donor in good health (CMV status not recorded). Some clones in this sample may be carry-over from other donors' samples.

The V and J genes are TRBV28 and TRBJ2-2; 8 nucleotides match TRBD2. V shed 5 bases, J shed 7 bases, and the junction held 9 bases outside the gene matches. The CDR3 runs to 15 residues. Germline V gene data show CDR1 as MDHEN and CDR2 as SYDVKM. This chain's CDR3 is CASSPGTSNLGELFF. In DNA form, the CDR3 reads TGTGCCAGCAGTCCCGGGACTAGTAATCTCGGGGAGCTGTTTTTT.

In its sample, this clonotype was seen once. The chain joins TRBV19 to TRBJ2-1; TRBD1 matches 12 bases. This CDR3 is 14 amino acids long. Trimming removed 9 bases from V and 8 bases from J; junction bases left unmatched: 8. From germline, CDR1 is LNHDA and CDR2 SQIVND (reference sequence). The CDR3 here is CASRGTGGWDEQFF. The CDR3 nucleotides are TGTGCCAGCAGGGGGACAGGGGGCTGGGATGAGCAGTTCTTC.

This clonotype was observed a few times. The chain recombines TRBV29-1 with TRBJ2-1; 7 bases line up with TRBD2. Germline V gene lookup returns CDR1 SQVTM and CDR2 ANQGSEA. The CDR3 sequence is 14 residues long. The V gene end was trimmed by 3 bases and the J gene end by 3 bases; junction bases not matched to a gene: 5. In nucleotides, the CDR3 is TGCAGCGTTGATAATGCGGGAGACTACAATGAGCAGTTCTTC. This codes for CSVDNAGDYNEQFF.

Of note for this clonotype: This sequence may be a read error, since a much larger clone differs from it by one base. This sequence joins TRBV7-2 and TRBJ2-3; 9 bases fit TRBD1. Germline V gene data show CDR1 as SGHTA and CDR2 as FQGNSA. The CDR3 is made up of 17 amino acids. The ends lost 0 bases at V and 4 bases at J; junction bases unmatched: 8. The CDR3: CASSLALGTGSPDTQYF. In DNA form, the CDR3 reads TGTGCCAGCAGCTTAGCGCTGGGGACAGGGAGCCCAGATACGCAGTATTTT.

This clonotype has ten or more counts. The chain uses TRBV14 and TRBJ2-3; 7 bases map to TRBD1. CDR1 and CDR2 (germline): SGHDN, FVKESK. The V and J ends lost 2 bases and 0 bases, in that order; junction bases with no gene match: 11. This CDR3 region has 18 residues. In nucleotides, the CDR3 is TGTGCCAGCAGCCAACTCCTCGACAGGGTTCGAAGCACAGATACGCAGTATTTT. It specifies CASSQLLDRVRSTDTQYF. Full variable domain (remainder filled in from reference TRBV14 and TRBJ2-3): EAGVTQFPSHSVIEKGQTVTLRCDPISGHDNLYWYRRVMGKEIKFLLHFVKESKQDESGMPNNRFLAERTGGTYSTLKVQPAELEDSGVYFCASSQLLDRVRSTDTQYFGPGTRLTVL.

This clonotype showed up just once. This chain links TRBV11-2 with TRBJ2-2; tentatively, D is TRBD2 (6 bases). The CDR3 runs 17 residues. The germline V and J ends were trimmed by 0 bases and 4 bases, with 15 bases remaining between them. Germline CDR1 reads SGHAT; CDR2 reads FQNNGV. In DNA, the CDR3 is TGTGCCAGCAGCTTAGAGGTCAACAGGAGGGCCACCGGGGAGCTGTTTTTT. Protein sequence: CASSLEVNRRATGELFF.

The V call is TRBV15, the J call TRBJ2-3; D ambiguous. V was cut by 5 bases and J by 6 bases, with 21 bases left in between. The CDR3 sequence is 16 residues long. Germline lookup yields CDR1 LNHNV and CDR2 YYDKDF (reference sequence). CDR3 DNA sequence: TGTGCCACCAGCGGGTCTAGAAGAACTCTCCTGGATACGCAGTATTTT. Its protein product is CATSGSRRTLLDTQYF.

The chain has TRBV4-3 and TRBJ2-5, with D uncertain. The length of the CDR3 is 15 residues. V was shortened by 0 bases and J by 3 bases, with 11 bases between the two germline ends. Germline CDR1 is LGHNA and CDR2 is YSLEER. In nucleotides, the CDR3 is TGCGCCAGCAGCCAAGATACGGCCATGGAAGAGACCCAGTACTTC. Translated: CASSQDTAMEETQYF.

A few counts support this clonotype. The rearrangement links TRBV19 to TRBJ2-2, with D perhaps given as TRBD1 or TRBD2 (5 bases each). Germline V CDR1 and CDR2: LNHDA, SQIVND (reference sequence). The CDR3 has 16 residues. The V end was cut by 5 bases, the J end by 0 bases, with 13 bases between. The CDR3 bases are TGTGCCAGTAGTCCTCTTCTGGGACCGAACACCGGGGAGCTGTTTTTT. Protein sequence: CASSPLLGPNTGELFF.

This clonotype turned up a few times. The V gene is TRBV30, the J gene TRBJ2-1, with D possibly matching TRBD2 (6 bases). This CDR3 contains 11 residues. Germline V gene sequence: CDR1 GTSNPN, CDR2 SVGIG (reference sequence). V shed 7 bases and J shed 6 bases, with 10 bases lying between them. CDR3 in DNA: TGTGCCTTGGAGGGTAGCAATGAGCAGTTCTTC. It is translated as CALEGSNEQFF.

This clonotype was observed many times. CDR3 sequence reads: CAISDLGANYNEQFF. CDR3 nucleotide sequence: TGTGCCATCAGTGATCTGGGGGCTAATTACAATGAGCAGTTCTTC. J is TRBJ2-1 and V is TRBV10-3; a weak D match, TRBD1 (6 bases). V lost 3 bases and J lost 4, with 13 bases in between. In germline, CDR1 is ENHRY, CDR2 SYGVKD. The CDR3 has 15 amino acids.

Ten or more counts support this clonotype. V and J are TRBV7-2 and TRBJ1-6, with 12 positions matching TRBD1. The V gene's germline CDR1 is SGHTA and CDR2 FQGNSA. V trimming: 5 bases; J trimming: 4 bases; junction bases outside the gene matches: 6. The CDR3 runs to 17 residues. The CDR3, as DNA: TGTGCCAGCAGCCCCCCGGGACAGGGGGCGTATAATTCACCCCTCCACTTT. This gives the protein CASSPPGQGAYNSPLHF.